One and the same sample provided the 19 T cell receptor beta chains below, sequenced in a study of tumor and adjacent non-tumor tissue in lung cancer (dated by TCRdb to between 2017 and 2018). RNA was extracted from bulk unsorted tissue and checked for quality with a NanoDrop ND-1000 and an Agilent 2100. Receptors were amplified or captured by multiplex PCR. The sample was run on an Illumina HiSeq 2500. TCRbeta libraries were constructed through three rounds of nested PCR with primers (Table S4) according to protocols modified from ARM-PCR. Through fastp at Q25 and MiXCR, TCRdb rebuilt clones from the public reads, retaining in-frame beta chains. Identical CDR3 protein sequences are pooled into one entry, listed with their most common genes and DNA. Across this sample there are over 85,000 distinct CDR3 sequences, with 84% seen only once. Of the sample, 20% to 25% falls within the top ten clones.

Sequences were obtained from lung tumor tissue. All receptors come from a man between 70 and 80 years old with non-small cell lung cancer.

Notes on this clonotype: The CDR3 ends on some other residue instead of the conserved phenylalanine or tryptophan, so this is likely a read error. The CDR3 loop reads CASSLVGTGELFI. The CDR3 DNA sequence: TGTGCCAGCAGCTTGGTGGGCACCGGGGAGCTGTTTATT. V usage is TRBV11-2 and J usage is TRBJ2-2; no clear D gene. Germline V CDR1 and CDR2: SGHAT, FQNNGV. The CDR3 loop spans 13 amino acids. Between the trimmed V and J ends, which lost 3 bases and 4 bases, there was a span of 6 bases.

Turning to this clonotype: Without the conserved terminal phenylalanine or tryptophan, this CDR3 likely stems from a read error. The DNA is left out, because the CDR3 cannot be placed on it with certainty; the CDR3 is given as TCRdb lists it. The CDR3 spells CASSQDGLAGGNEQIY. The rearrangement uses TRBV4-2 and TRBJ2-1; the D segment call TRBD2 is taken from the table without a DNA check. With termini counted, the CDR3 has 16 amino acids. CDR1 is LGHNA and CDR2 is YNFKEQ in the germline V gene.

In this sample, this clonotype is medium-sized (0.01 to 0.1%). This chain connects TRBV7-9 to TRBJ2-5, with D uncertain. V was clipped by 4 bases and J by 3 bases, with 15 bases between them. Germline V CDR1 and CDR2: SEHNR, FQNEAQ (reference sequence). The CDR3 has 15 amino acids. CDR3 in amino acids: CASSSPGSTKETQYF. CDR3 sequence (DNA): TGTGCCAGCAGCTCCCCGGGCAGTACGAAAGAGACCCAGTACTTC.

Remarks on this clonotype: A read error is possible here, since a much larger clone lies one base away. The chain has TRBV11-2 and TRBJ2-5; D is unclear. CDR1 and CDR2 from the germline V gene are SGHAT and FQNNGV. The CDR3 spans 14 residues. The ends were cut back, 1 base at V and 5 bases at J, with 11 bases in the middle. The CDR3 loop reads CASSLVFRSETQYF. CDR3 sequence (DNA): TGTGCCAGCAGCTTAGTCTTCAGGTCCGAGACCCAGTACTTC. The variable domain in full, completed from reference TRBV11-2 and TRBJ2-5, reads EAGVAQSPRYKIIEKRQSVAFWCNPISGHATLYWYQQILGQGPKLLIQFQNNGVVDDSQLPKDRFSAERLKGVDSTLKIQPAKLEDSAVYLCASSLVFRSETQYFGPGTRLLVL.

V and J are TRBV6-6 and TRBJ2-7; D not resolved. Germline V lookup: CDR1 MNHNY, CDR2 SVGAGI (reference sequence). Trimming left V 10 bases short and J 1 base short, with 20 bases between. The CDR3 extends over 15 amino acids. This chain's CDR3 is CAIKRTATTSYEQYF. CDR3 in DNA: TGTGCCATCAAAAGAACCGCGACAACATCCTACGAGCAGTACTTC.

As to this clonotype: A much larger clone is a single base away; this may be a read error. The chain recombines TRBV5-6 with TRBJ1-1, with D possibly matching TRBD1 (6 bases). The CDR3 spans 15 residues. CDR1 and CDR2 (germline): SGHDT, YYEEEE. Here the CDR3 reads CASSFRGTSNTDAFF. DNA of the CDR3: TGTGCCAGCAGCTTCCGAGGGACATCGAACACTGATGCTTTCTTT.

The chain carries TRBV5-4 and TRBJ2-5; the D gene is possibly TRBD2 (6 bases). Per germline, CDR1 SGHNT and CDR2 YYREEE (reference sequence). The CDR3 contains 16 residues. Trimming took 4 bases from V and 11 from J, leaving 27 bases between them. CDR3 sequence: CASSLLKGMTRGTQYF. In nucleotides, the CDR3 is TGTGCCAGCAGCCTTCTCAAGGGGATGACGAGAGGGACTCAGTACTTC.

The CDR3 DNA sequence: TGTGCCAGCAGCCCCAGGACGGGGTCCTCCTACGAGCAGTACTTC. Its translation: CASSPRTGSSYEQYF. The gene calls are TRBV11-2 and TRBJ2-7; D perhaps matches TRBD2 (5 bases). Looked up from germline, CDR1 is SGHAT and CDR2 is FQNNGV. Between the trimmed V and J ends, which lost 5 bases and 0 bases, there was a span of 14 bases. CDR3 length equals 15 residues.

Note on this clonotype: The junction differs from germline at one of its ends, possibly a read error. The rearrangement uses TRBV28 and TRBJ1-2; D is unclear. In germline, CDR1 is MDHEN, CDR2 SYDVKM. CDR3 length: 11 amino acids. Here the CDR3 DNA reads TGTGCCAGCAACTCCCGGGGAGGCTATACCTTC. It codes for CASNSRGGYTF.

This clonotype appeared a single time. Germline is not matched at one junction end, which may reflect a read error. The CDR3 DNA is TGTGCCAGCAGCCAAGATGGACAGGGTTCCTGCAATGAGCAGTTCTTC. Its translation is CASSQDGQGSCNEQFF. The chain has TRBV4-3 and TRBJ2-1; TRBD1 matches at 8 bases. The CDR3 extends over 16 amino acids. CDR1 and CDR2 from the germline V gene are LGHNA and YSLEER.

Note on this clonotype: No conserved phenylalanine or tryptophan is present at the end of the CDR3, so a read error is the likely explanation. J is TRBJ2-5 and V is TRBV29-1; the D is unclear. The V gene's germline CDR1 is SQVTM and CDR2 ANQGSEA. The CDR3 loop spans 12 amino acids. The CDR3 is CSVESGAETQYL. CDR3 DNA: TGCAGCGTTGAGTCCGGTGCGGAGACTCAGTACCTC.

As for this clonotype: One end of the junction varies from germline; a read error may be responsible. CDR3 coding DNA: TGTGTTAGCAGCTTAGTAGGTGGAACGTCTAATGGAAAACTGTTCTTT. Its translation is CVSSLVGGTSNGKLFF. The chain recombines TRBV11-3 with TRBJ1-4; D call uncertain. Germline CDR1 SGHNT, CDR2 YENEEA. CDR3 length: 16 amino acids.

This clonotype was seen ten or more times. The chain combines TRBV6-6 with TRBJ2-7; possibly TRBD1 for D (5 bases). The CDR3 is made up of 14 amino acids. Germline V gives CDR1 MNHNY, CDR2 SVGAGI (reference sequence). V was cut by 7 bases and J by 4 bases, with 17 bases left in between. CDR3 nucleotide sequence: TGTGCCAGCACTAAAAATTTGGGGCATTACGAGCAGTACTTC. It codes for CASTKNLGHYEQYF.

Concerning this clonotype: One junction end does not reproduce the germline sequence, and a read error may be involved. This chain connects TRBV11-3 to TRBJ1-1, with unresolved D. CDR3 length: 12 residues. The germline V gene encodes CDR1 SGHNT and CDR2 YENEEA. CDR3 residues: CASSDWVYKAFF. CDR3 in DNA: TGTGCCAGCAGCGACTGGGTGTATAAAGCCTTCTTT.

This rearrangement joins TRBV29-1 to TRBJ2-1; no clear D. V was cut by 0 bases and J by 16 bases, with 22 bases left in between. Germline CDR1 SQVTM, CDR2 ANQGSEA. This CDR3 is built from 14 residues. The CDR3 DNA reads TGCAGCGTTGAAGATTTTGGGGTATACATTGAGCGATTCTTC. It translates to CSVEDFGVYIERFF.

This chain uses TRBV12-3 or TRBV12-4 with TRBJ2-5; D is perhaps TRBD1 (6 bases). V lost 7 bases and J 2 bases, leaving 14 bases between the germline ends. The CDR3 length is 14 residues. CDR3 loop: CASTFRGRQETQYF. The CDR3 bases are TGTGCCAGCACTTTTAGGGGGAGACAAGAGACCCAGTACTTC.

The J gene is TRBJ2-3, the V gene TRBV10-2; 8 bases fit TRBD2. Germline V gives CDR1 WSHSY, CDR2 SAAADI. V lost 7 bases and J lost 5; bases outside the gene matches: 14. The CDR3 contains 16 residues. The CDR3 region has the DNA TGCGCCAGCATTGGTCCTGATACTAGCGGCAGAGATACGCAGTATTTT. This gives the protein CASIGPDTSGRDTQYF.

This sequence joins TRBV11-3 and TRBJ1-2; 10 bases are a match to TRBD1. Per the germline V gene, CDR1 is SGHNT and CDR2 is YENEEA. With V trimmed by 4 bases and J by 13 bases, 6 bases remained unmatched. The CDR3 spans 12 residues. CDR3 nucleotides: TGTGCCAGCAGCTCGACAGGGGGCCTGATCACCTTC. Its translation: CASSSTGGLITF. The whole variable domain, filled in from reference TRBV11-3 and TRBJ1-2, reads EAGVVQSPRYKIIEKKQPVAFWCNPISGHNTLYWYLQNLGQGPELLIRYENEEAVDDSQLPKDRFSAERLKGVDSTLKIQPAELGDSAVYLCASSSTGGLITFGSGTRLTVV.

Comments on this clonotype: Likely a read error: the CDR3 ends without its conserved phenylalanine or tryptophan. This rearrangement joins TRBV11-2 to TRBJ1-4; a possible D gene is TRBD1 (6 bases). Per germline, CDR1 SGHAT and CDR2 FQNNGV. The CDR3 consists of 15 residues. The CDR3 nucleotides are TGTACCAGCAGCAGAAGTGGGACAAGTAATGAAAGACTGTTTATT. This codes for CTSSRSGTSNERLFI.